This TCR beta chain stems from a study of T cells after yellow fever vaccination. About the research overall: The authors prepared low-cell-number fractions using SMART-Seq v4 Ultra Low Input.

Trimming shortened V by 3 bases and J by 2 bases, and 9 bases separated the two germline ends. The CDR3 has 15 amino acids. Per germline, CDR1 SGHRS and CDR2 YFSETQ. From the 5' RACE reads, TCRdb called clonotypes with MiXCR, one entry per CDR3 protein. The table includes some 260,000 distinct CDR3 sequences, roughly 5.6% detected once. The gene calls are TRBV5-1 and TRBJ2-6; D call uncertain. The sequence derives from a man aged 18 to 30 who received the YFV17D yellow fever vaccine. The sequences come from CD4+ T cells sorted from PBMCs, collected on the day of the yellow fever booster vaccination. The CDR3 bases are TGCGCCAGCAGCTCGTTCCAGACTGGGGCCAACGTCCTGACTTTC. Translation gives CASSSFQTGANVLTF.